These 8 T cell receptor beta chains were sequenced from one sample in a study of T cell responses to AZD1222 COVID-19 vaccine. Some clones are missing from TCRdb's copy, which holds only in-frame ones; the method was immunoSEQ multiplex PCR. The table has around 120,000 clones, around nine tenths seen once. The source was peripheral blood, collected on day 0 of AZD1222 vaccination. The receptors here all came from an adult in good health.

The V and J genes are TRBV7-2 and TRBJ1-2; the match to TRBD1 covers 8 bases. Germline-derived CDR1 and CDR2 are SGHTA and FQGNSA. CDR3 length: 17 residues. The V and J ends lost 1 base and 8 bases, in that order; junction bases with no gene match: 15. DNA of the CDR3: TGTGCCAGCAGCTTAGACGGCAGGGGGCTGCTTTCGAACGGCTACACCTTC. Translating it yields CASSLDGRGLLSNGYTF.

In this sample, this clone turned up a few times. The rearrangement joins TRBV6-2 or TRBV6-3 to TRBJ1-1; D is unresolved. Trimming left V 2 bases short and J 10 bases short, with 23 bases between. Germline V CDR1 and CDR2: MNHEY, SVGEGT. The CDR3 covers 16 residues. In DNA, the CDR3 is TGTGCCAGCAGTTACGTCGGCCGGGCCCTTTCCGTGGCAGCTTTCTTT. Translating it yields CASSYVGRALSVAAFF.

The chain carries TRBV6-5 and TRBJ1-1; D not resolved. The length of the CDR3 is 14 residues. The germline V gene encodes CDR1 MNHEY and CDR2 SVGAGI. V shed 4 bases and J shed 0 bases, with 9 bases lying between them. CDR3 coding DNA: TGTGCCAGCAGTTCTAGAGAGATGAACACTGAAGCTTTCTTT. The encoded protein is CASSSREMNTEAFF.

The chain links TRBV3-1 (or the pseudogene TRBV3-2) to TRBJ2-7, with D tentatively TRBD1 (6 bases). The V gene's germline CDR1 is LGHDT and CDR2 YNNKEL (reference sequence). The CDR3 is 14 amino acids. Deletions cut 2 bases from V and 2 bases from J, with 10 bases between. The DNA for the CDR3 is TGTGCCAGCAGCCAACTCAGGGGAGCCTACGAGCAGTACTTC. Translating it yields CASSQLRGAYEQYF.

The rearrangement links TRBV5-4 to TRBJ2-3, with TRBD1 as a possible D gene (6 bases). Trimming pared 0 bases from V and 6 bases from J, leaving 11 bases between. The germline V gene encodes CDR1 SGHNT and CDR2 YYREEE (reference sequence). This CDR3 is built from 14 residues. In DNA, the CDR3 is TGTGCCAGCAGCTTGGAACAGGGCGGGGATACGCAGTATTTT. This codes for CASSLEQGGDTQYF.

This clone was seen only a few times. The chain links TRBV30 to TRBJ1-2; D is uncertain. The CDR3 covers 12 residues. V was trimmed by 4 bases and J by 5 bases, leaving 11 bases between them. Germline loops: CDR1 GTSNPN, CDR2 SVGIG (reference sequence). CDR3 in DNA: TGTGCCTGGAATAAGCGTCGGTATGGCTACACCTTC. Encoded protein: CAWNKRRYGYTF. Together with reference TRBV30 and TRBJ1-2, the CDR3 gives the full variable domain: SQTIHQWPATLVQPVGSPLSLECTVEGTSNPNLYWYRQAAGRGLQLLFYSVGIGQISSEVPQNLSASRPQDRQFILSSKKLLLSDSGFYLCAWNKRRYGYTFGSGTRLTVV.

There are many counts of this clone. The chain employs TRBV21-1 and TRBJ2-7; TRBD1, the table's D call, was not compared with the DNA. TRBV21-1 is annotated as a pseudogene. The CDR3 spans 13 residues. CDR3 region: CASRPGQRYEQYF. In DNA form, the CDR3 reads TGTGCCAGCCGACCGGGACAAAGGTACGAGCAGTACTTC.

V gene TRBV6-6 combines with J gene TRBJ2-3; 7 bases are shared with TRBD1. CDR3 length: 17 residues. Trimming removed 6 bases from V and 0 bases from J; junction bases left unmatched: 12. Per the germline V gene, CDR1 is MNHNY and CDR2 is SVGAGI (reference sequence). The CDR3: CASSRPQGVGSTDTQYF. The CDR3 coding sequence is TGTGCCAGCAGCCGACCCCAGGGGGTGGGGAGCACAGATACGCAGTATTTT.